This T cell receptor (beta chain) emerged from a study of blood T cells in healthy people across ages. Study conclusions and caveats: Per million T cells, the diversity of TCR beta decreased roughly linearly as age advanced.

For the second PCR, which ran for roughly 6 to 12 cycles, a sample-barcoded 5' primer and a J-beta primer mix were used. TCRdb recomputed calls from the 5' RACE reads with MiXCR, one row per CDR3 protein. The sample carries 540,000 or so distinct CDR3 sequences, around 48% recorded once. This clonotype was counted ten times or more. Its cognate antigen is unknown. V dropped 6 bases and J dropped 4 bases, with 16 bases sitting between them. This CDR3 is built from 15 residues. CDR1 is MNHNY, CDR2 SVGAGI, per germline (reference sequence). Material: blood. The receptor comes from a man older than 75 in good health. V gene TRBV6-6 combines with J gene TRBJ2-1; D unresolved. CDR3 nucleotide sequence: TGTGCCAGCAGCCCAGCCGGTGTAGGTTACAATGAGCAGTTCTTC. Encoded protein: CASSPAGVGYNEQFF.